A single TCR beta chain is shown here with its context. Its antigen is currently unknown. These data originate in a study of T cell responses to AZD1222 COVID-19 vaccine. Study at large: Pooled samples include second doses given at about 4 or 12 weeks.

Profiling relied on immunoSEQ multiplex PCR, and the TCRdb table lists in-frame clones only, not all of them. The table lists roughly 140,000 clones, around nine tenths of them singletons. The CDR3 sequence is 13 residues long. Trimming took 5 bases from V and 6 from J, leaving 10 bases between them. The study's findings and limits: Spike-specific TCR breadth and depth were elevated following two AZD1222 doses.

This sequence joins TRBV12-3 or TRBV12-4 and TRBJ1-4; D gene uncertain. The receptor was derived from an adult in good health. The source was peripheral blood, collected on day 0 of AZD1222 vaccination. The CDR3 reads CASSIPPHEKLFF. CDR3 in DNA: TGTGCCAGCAGTATCCCCCCCCATGAAAAACTGTTTTTT.